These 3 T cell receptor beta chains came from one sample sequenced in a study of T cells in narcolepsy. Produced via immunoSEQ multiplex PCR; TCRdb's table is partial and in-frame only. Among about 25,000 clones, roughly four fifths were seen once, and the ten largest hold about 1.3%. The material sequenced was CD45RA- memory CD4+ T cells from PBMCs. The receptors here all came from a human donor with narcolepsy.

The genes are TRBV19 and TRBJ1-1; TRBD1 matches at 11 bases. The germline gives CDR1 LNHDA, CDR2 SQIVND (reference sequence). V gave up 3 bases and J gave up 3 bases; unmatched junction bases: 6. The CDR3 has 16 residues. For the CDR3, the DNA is TGTGCCAGTAGTATTCTAGGACAGGGGGCGGACACTGAAGCTTTCTTT. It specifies CASSILGQGADTEAFF. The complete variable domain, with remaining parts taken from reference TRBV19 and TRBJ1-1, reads DGGITQSPKYLFRKEGQNVTLSCEQNLNHDAMYWYRQDPGQGLRLIYYSQIVNDFQKGDIAEGYSVSREKKESFPLTVTSAQKNPTAFYLCASSILGQGADTEAFFGQGTRLTVV.

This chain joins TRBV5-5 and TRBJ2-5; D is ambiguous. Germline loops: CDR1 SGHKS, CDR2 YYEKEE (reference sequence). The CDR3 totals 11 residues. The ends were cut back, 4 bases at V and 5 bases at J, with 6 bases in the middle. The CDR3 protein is CASSITETQYF. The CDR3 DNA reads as TGTGCCAGCAGCATCACCGAGACCCAGTACTTC.

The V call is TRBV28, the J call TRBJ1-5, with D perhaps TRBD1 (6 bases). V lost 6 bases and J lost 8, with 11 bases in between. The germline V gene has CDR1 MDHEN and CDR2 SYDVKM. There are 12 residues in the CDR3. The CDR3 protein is CASRQGGEPQHF. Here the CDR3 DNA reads TGTGCCAGCAGGCAAGGGGGGGAGCCCCAGCATTTT.